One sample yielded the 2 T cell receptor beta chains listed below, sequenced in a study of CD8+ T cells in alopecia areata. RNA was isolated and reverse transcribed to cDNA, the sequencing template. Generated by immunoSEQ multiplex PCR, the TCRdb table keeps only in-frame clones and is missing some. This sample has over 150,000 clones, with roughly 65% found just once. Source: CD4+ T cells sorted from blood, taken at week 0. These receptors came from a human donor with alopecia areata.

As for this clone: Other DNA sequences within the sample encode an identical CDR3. This CDR3 reads CASSFGQNTEAFF. CDR3 DNA sequence: TGCGCCAGCAGCTTCGGACAGAACACTGAAGCTTTCTTT. This chain joins TRBV5-1 and TRBJ1-1; TRBD1 is a possible D gene (5 bases). The CDR3 loop spans 13 amino acids. V lost 2 bases and J lost 1, with 6 bases in between. Germline V gene sequence: CDR1 SGHRS, CDR2 YFSETQ.

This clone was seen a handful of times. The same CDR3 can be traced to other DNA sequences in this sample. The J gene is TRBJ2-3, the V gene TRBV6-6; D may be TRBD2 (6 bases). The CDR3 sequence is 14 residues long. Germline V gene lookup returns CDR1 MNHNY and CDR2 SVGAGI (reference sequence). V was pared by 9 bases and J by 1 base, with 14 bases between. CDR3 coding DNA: TGTGCCAGTTCCCGGGGCGGGGGCACAGATACGCAGTATTTT. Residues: CASSRGGGTDTQYF.